These 26 T cell receptor beta chains share one sample of origin, sequenced in a study of T cells in Graves' hyperthyroidism and ophthalmopathy. Regions amplified from RNA transcripts were the TCR beta CDR3 regions. A set of HTBI primers served as the primers for a first-round RT-PCR of the TCR CDR3. In TCRdb, the multiplex PCR reads were re-called with MiXCR into one record per CDR3 protein. This sample yields about 610,000 distinct CDR3 sequences, of which roughly 14% are seen a single time; around 4% belongs to the top ten. The sequencing sample was made of blood. The receptors come from a woman between 40 and 50 years old with Graves' ophthalmopathy.

Here the CDR3 DNA reads TGCGCCAGCAGTGAGTCTTTGAGCGGACGCTATGGCTACACCTTC. This sequence encodes CASSESLSGRYGYTF. The V and J genes are TRBV10-2 and TRBJ1-2; D not certain. This CDR3 spans 15 amino acids. CDR1 WSHSY and CDR2 SAAADI come from the germline V gene. Trimming took 0 bases from V and 4 from J, leaving 12 bases between them.

This clonotype came up many times. V gene TRBV6-1 combines with J gene TRBJ2-5; D is tentatively TRBD1 or TRBD2 (6 bases each). V dropped 11 bases and J dropped 3 bases, with 19 bases sitting between them. The CDR3 runs 14 residues. Germline V CDR1 and CDR2: MNHNS, SASEGT. CDR3 nucleotide sequence: TGTGCCGGACGCCCCGGGGGCGGCAAAGAGACCCAGTACTTC. Translated, it gives CAGRPGGGKETQYF.

This clonotype was seen at least ten times. The gene calls are TRBV4-1 and TRBJ2-7; tentative D call: TRBD2 (5 bases). The CDR3 is made up of 15 amino acids. Germline loops: CDR1 MGHRA, CDR2 YSYEKL. V gave up 4 bases and J gave up 3 bases, with 16 bases separating them. The DNA of the CDR3 is TGCGCCAGCAGCCCCACCCCAGCGGAGAACTACGAGCAGTACTTC. Amino acid sequence: CASSPTPAENYEQYF.

This clonotype was seen a handful of times. The chain links TRBV20-1 to TRBJ2-2, with a weak D call TRBD2 (6 bases). V was pared by 7 bases and J by 6 bases, with 18 bases between. The CDR3 is 14 residues long. Germline V gene lookup returns CDR1 DFQATT and CDR2 SNEGSKA (reference sequence). CDR3 bases: TGCAGTGTCTTTCGGAGGGGTAGCGCCGGGGAGCTGTTTTTT. Protein product: CSVFRRGSAGELFF.

This clonotype was seen many times. The CDR3 protein is CASSSMGSNTF. The CDR3 bases are TGTGCCAGCAGCTCGATGGGGAGCAACACCTTC. The V call is TRBV7-9, the J call TRBJ1-2; D remains ambiguous. Per the germline V gene, CDR1 is SEHNR and CDR2 is FQNEAQ (reference sequence). The CDR3 consists of 11 residues. Trimming stripped 4 bases from V and 12 bases from J, with 12 bases between.

This clonotype has at least ten counts. The gene calls are TRBV28 and TRBJ1-2, with TRBD1 matching 8 bases. The CDR3 spans 19 residues. Trimming at V came to 2 bases and at J to 0 bases, leaving 14 bases not matched to a gene. Looked up from germline, CDR1 is MDHEN and CDR2 is SYDVKM. CDR3 sequence (DNA): TGTGCCAGCAGTTTACGCCTTACAGGGGGGATACCCTCTAACTATGGCTACACCTTC. Its translation is CASSLRLTGGIPSNYGYTF.

The chain recombines TRBV6-2 or TRBV6-3 with TRBJ2-5; 9 nucleotides line up with TRBD2. V was clipped by 8 bases and J by 3 bases; unmatched bases: 7. The CDR3 runs 14 residues. Per the germline V gene, CDR1 is MNHEY and CDR2 is SVGEGT. CDR3 nucleotides: TGTGCCAGCTCACCGGCGGGAGGGGAAGAGACCCAGTACTTC. Amino acids: CASSPAGGEETQYF.

This clonotype was observed a few times. The V call is TRBV5-1, the J call TRBJ1-2, with TRBD1 as a possible D gene (6 bases). CDR3 size: 13 residues. Trimming pared 2 bases from V and 5 bases from J, leaving 10 bases between. The germline CDR1 and CDR2 sequences are SGHRS and YFSETQ. The CDR3 coding sequence is TGCGCCAGCAGCTTCACAGGGATTTATGGCTACACCTTC. Residues: CASSFTGIYGYTF.

This clonotype was seen ten or more times. CDR3 nucleotide sequence: TGTGCCAGTACCACCGGGGGGGTTACAGATACGCAGTATTTT. This sequence encodes CASTTGGVTDTQYF. The gene calls are TRBV19 and TRBJ2-3; 8 bases agree with TRBD2. Trimming cost V 7 bases and J 3 bases; bases outside gene matches: 6. CDR1 and CDR2 (germline): LNHDA, SQIVND (reference sequence). The CDR3 length is 14 residues.

Concerning this clonotype itself: This may be a read error, as it is one base from a much larger clone. DNA of the CDR3: TGTGCCAGCAGGCTTCGACTAGCGGGAGCAGAGACCCTGTACTTC. The encoded protein is CASRLRLAGAETLYF. The chain is built from TRBV6-2 or TRBV6-3 and TRBJ2-5; 12 nucleotides align to TRBD2. The germline gives CDR1 MNHEY, CDR2 SVGEGT. This CDR3 is 15 amino acids long.

The table lists this clonotype with many counts. The chain joins TRBV24-1 to TRBJ1-2; D is ambiguous. V lost 0 bases, J lost 7 bases, and 8 bases lay in between. Germline V CDR1 and CDR2: KGHDR, SFDVKD. This CDR3 spans 13 amino acids. For the CDR3, the DNA is TGTGCCACCAGTGATTTGCCGGGGTCTGGCTACACCTTC. This gives the protein CATSDLPGSGYTF.

The chain employs TRBV19 and TRBJ2-1; D assignment may be TRBD1 or TRBD2 (5 bases each). This CDR3 region has 13 residues. V lost 2 bases to trimming and J lost 10 bases, with 12 bases between them. Looked up from germline, CDR1 is LNHDA and CDR2 is SQIVND (reference sequence). The CDR3 spells CASSITGTQEQFF. Here the CDR3 DNA reads TGTGCCAGTAGTATAACCGGGACCCAGGAGCAGTTCTTC. Filled out from reference TRBV19 and TRBJ2-1, the complete variable domain reads DGGITQSPKYLFRKEGQNVTLSCEQNLNHDAMYWYRQDPGQGLRLIYYSQIVNDFQKGDIAEGYSVSREKKESFPLTVTSAQKNPTAFYLCASSITGTQEQFFGPGTRLTVL.

The chain combines TRBV27 with TRBJ2-3; 9 bases are a match to TRBD2. Germline CDR1 reads MNHEY; CDR2 reads SMNVEV (reference sequence). V trimming: 5 bases; J trimming: 5 bases; junction bases outside the gene matches: 11. CDR3 length: 16 residues. The CDR3 DNA follows: TGTGCCAGCAGTCAAACGCTACAACTAGCGGGAGATACGCAGTATTTT. Protein sequence: CASSQTLQLAGDTQYF.

Many counts were recorded for this clonotype. The V gene is TRBV7-9, the J gene TRBJ2-7, with 8 bases aligning to TRBD1. The CDR3 extends over 14 amino acids. CDR1 SEHNR and CDR2 FQNEAQ come from the germline V gene (reference sequence). Losses at the gene ends were 3 bases for V and 5 bases for J; bases not matched to a gene: 6. CDR3 loop: CASSLGQGADEQYF. CDR3 coding DNA: TGTGCCAGCAGCTTGGGGCAGGGGGCGGACGAGCAGTACTTC.

This clonotype was detected a few times. The rearrangement joins TRBV7-9 to TRBJ1-1; D uncertain. Germline values: CDR1 SEHNR, CDR2 FQNEAQ (reference sequence). The CDR3 totals 13 residues. The ends were cut back, 2 bases at V and 5 bases at J, with 9 bases in the middle. The chain's CDR3 is CASSLLFSTEAFF. CDR3 sequence (DNA): TGTGCCAGCAGCTTACTCTTCTCAACTGAAGCTTTCTTT.

At least ten counts were recorded for this clonotype. The chain couples TRBV5-8 to TRBJ2-7; the D is unclear. Germline CDR1 is SGHTS and CDR2 is YDEGEE. Between the trimmed V and J ends, which lost 2 bases and 5 bases, there was a span of 14 bases. This CDR3 is 14 amino acids long. The CDR3 here is CASSFSIRSDEQYF. The CDR3 DNA follows: TGTGCCAGCAGCTTTAGCATCAGGTCCGACGAGCAGTACTTC.

In its sample, this clonotype was seen many times. This chain joins TRBV30 and TRBJ1-1, with D hard to call. Looked up from germline, CDR1 is GTSNPN and CDR2 is SVGIG (reference sequence). The CDR3 consists of 15 residues. Trimming pared 0 bases from V and 1 base from J, leaving 12 bases between. This CDR3 is CAWSVQYKRNTEAFF. The DNA of the CDR3 is TGTGCCTGGAGTGTACAGTACAAACGGAACACTGAAGCTTTCTTT.

J is TRBJ1-1 and V is TRBV6-2 or TRBV6-3; D not certain. The V end lost 8 bases, the J end lost 8 bases, and 15 bases lay between the germline ends. The germline V gene encodes CDR1 MNHEY and CDR2 SVGEGT. The CDR3 extends over 12 amino acids. The CDR3 protein is CASSKGGYEAFF. The DNA for the CDR3 is TGTGCCAGCTCCAAAGGTGGATACGAAGCTTTCTTT.

This clonotype came up many times. This chain connects TRBV20-1 to TRBJ2-1, with D possibly matching TRBD2 (6 bases). The length of the CDR3 is 13 residues. CDR1 and CDR2 (germline): DFQATT, SNEGSKA (reference sequence). Trimming removed 1 base from V and 4 bases from J, with 8 bases in between. CDR3 sequence (DNA): TGCAGTGCTAGAGGGACTACTTACAATGAGCAGTTCTTC. It encodes CSARGTTYNEQFF.

This clonotype was counted many times. V usage is TRBV28 and J usage is TRBJ1-5; 9 nucleotides align to TRBD1. Trimming took 6 bases from V and 4 from J; bases not matched to a gene: 10. Germline lookup yields CDR1 MDHEN and CDR2 SYDVKM. The CDR3 consists of 16 residues. CDR3 amino acids: CASSTPGTGRNQPQHF. For the CDR3, the DNA is TGTGCCAGCAGCACCCCCGGGACAGGGAGAAATCAGCCCCAGCATTTT.

The chain employs TRBV20-1 and TRBJ1-1; 7 positions match TRBD1. The CDR3 loop spans 16 amino acids. With 2 bases clipped from V and 1 base from J, the junction kept 10 bases outside the gene matches. CDR1 and CDR2 (germline): DFQATT, SNEGSKA (reference sequence). CDR3 loop: CSARLSFGTANTEAFF. CDR3 nucleotides: TGCAGTGCTAGACTGTCATTCGGGACAGCGAACACTGAAGCTTTCTTT.

This clonotype was recorded at least ten times. CDR3 DNA sequence: TGTGCCAGCACCGGGACTAGCGGGATAAACTACGAGCAGTACTTC. It encodes CASTGTSGINYEQYF. This chain links TRBV6-1 with TRBJ2-7; 13 nucleotides align to TRBD2. This CDR3 has 15 amino acids. CDR1 is MNHNS and CDR2 is SASEGT in the germline V gene. V shed 7 bases and J 3 bases; nucleotides not matched to a gene: 6.

This clonotype was counted ten times or more. The chain combines TRBV27 with TRBJ1-1; D ambiguous. This CDR3 region has 15 residues. V lost 5 bases and J 3 bases, leaving 16 bases between the germline ends. Looked up from germline, CDR1 is MNHEY and CDR2 is SMNVEV (reference sequence). The CDR3 sequence is CASSPSRLLDTEAFF. In DNA form, the CDR3 reads TGTGCCAGCAGTCCAAGCCGCCTTCTGGACACTGAAGCTTTCTTT.

The chain combines TRBV20-1 with TRBJ2-7, with TRBD1 matching over 7 bases. Germline V CDR1 and CDR2: DFQATT, SNEGSKA (reference sequence). The CDR3 is made up of 14 amino acids. The V and J ends lost 5 bases and 7 bases, in that order; junction bases with no gene match: 14. As DNA, the CDR3 is TGCAGTGCTGTTCCGGGACAGATTACGAGAGAGCAGTACTTC. Its translation is CSAVPGQITREQYF.

This chain uses TRBV30 with TRBJ1-2, with TRBD1 identical over 10 bases. Unmatched junction bases numbered 8, after V lost 2 bases and J lost 8 bases. Germline assignment: CDR1 GTSNPN and CDR2 SVGIG (reference sequence). CDR3 length: 14 amino acids. The CDR3, as DNA: TGTGCCTGGAGTCCCGGGACAGGGGCGATCGGCTACACCTTC. Its protein is CAWSPGTGAIGYTF.

The V and J genes are TRBV4-2 and TRBJ1-3, with TRBD1 matching over 7 bases. The CDR3 is made up of 16 amino acids. Losses at the gene ends were 4 bases for V and 2 bases for J; bases not matched to a gene: 8. Germline lookup yields CDR1 LGHNA and CDR2 YNFKEQ. The CDR3 coding sequence is TGTGCCAGCAGCCTTAGAGGGACAGAAACTGGAAACACCATATATTTT. It encodes CASSLRGTETGNTIYF.